These T cell receptor beta chains were read from a single sample in a study of cytomegalovirus exposure and HLA in healthy donors. Generated by immunoSEQ multiplex PCR, the TCRdb table keeps only in-frame clones and is missing some. Of approximately 140,000 clones in the sample, roughly four fifths are singletons; the top ten hold roughly 1.2%. Sequencing was performed on PBMCs. The origin of the receptors is a boy younger than 18 in good health and CMV-seronegative. CDR3s include the opening cysteine and the closing phenylalanine or tryptophan. Fields, in order: clone size, V gene, J gene, D gene, CDR3 DNA, CDR3 protein. D genes are given only for firm matches. Size is stated for part of the rows, as once, few or many counts, or as a class when the clone is expanded.

size: once; V: TRBV19; J: TRBJ1-2; D: .; DNA: TGTGCCAGTAGTATTCAATTAGGGGATGGCTACACCTTC; CDR3: CASSIQLGDGYTF
size: .; V: TRBV4-1; J: TRBJ2-7; D: TRBD1; DNA: TGCGCCAGCAGCCGGACAGGGGGCGCCTCCAGCGAGCAGTACTTC; CDR3: CASSRTGGASSEQYF
size: .; V: TRBV19; J: TRBJ2-1; D: TRBD2; DNA: TGTGCCAGTAGTCCTCCCCCCCCGACTAGCGGAGATAGGAGGGGGCAGTTCTTC; CDR3: CASSPPPPTSGDRRGQFF
size: .; V: TRBV27; J: TRBJ1-2; D: .; DNA: TGTGCCAGCAGTTTAGGGGCAGGGGCACTTTATGGCTACACCTTC; CDR3: CASSLGAGALYGYTF
size: .; V: TRBV5-1; J: TRBJ1-2; D: .; DNA: TGCGCCAGCAGCTTTCAGGGAGGGGATGGCTACACCTTC; CDR3: CASSFQGGDGYTF
size: .; V: TRBV25-1; J: TRBJ2-5; D: .; DNA: TGTGCCAGCACCTCCGTAGAGACCCAGTACTTC; CDR3: CASTSVETQYF
size: .; V: TRBV7-8; J: TRBJ1-1; D: .; DNA: TGTGCCAGCAGCTTAGAGGGCGGGGTAAGGGAAGCTTTCTTT; CDR3: CASSLEGGVREAFF
size: once; V: TRBV18; J: TRBJ2-1; D: .; DNA: TGTGCCAGCTCACCACGGGGGACTTATAACAATGAGCAGTTCTTC; CDR3: CASSPRGTYNNEQFF
size: .; V: TRBV4-3; J: TRBJ2-7; D: TRBD2; DNA: TGCGCCAGCAGCCAAGATCTAGCGGGAGAGGACGAGCAGTACTTC; CDR3: CASSQDLAGEDEQYF
size: .; V: TRBV28; J: TRBJ2-5; D: TRBD1; DNA: TGTGCCAGCACTCCCCAGGCCGGGACAGGGGGCAGTGGGACCCAGTACTTC; CDR3: CASTPQAGTGGSGTQYF
size: .; V: TRBV5-6; J: TRBJ2-1; D: .; DNA: TGTGCCAGCAGCTCGGACTTCCTCAATGAGCAGTTCTTC; CDR3: CASSSDFLNEQFF
size: .; V: TRBV5-4; J: TRBJ1-1; D: TRBD1; DNA: TGTGCCAGCAGCTGGGACAGGGGGCTCGGGGGAGCTTTCTTT; CDR3: CASSWDRGLGGAFF
size: .; V: TRBV5-4; J: TRBJ1-2; D: TRBD1; DNA: TGTGCCAGCAGCTTGGGTTCGACAGGGAACTATGGCTACACCTTC; CDR3: CASSLGSTGNYGYTF
size: .; V: TRBV9; J: TRBJ2-1; D: TRBD2; DNA: TGTGCCAGCAGCGTAGCATTGCGGGAGAGCTCCTACAATGAGCAGTTCTTC; CDR3: CASSVALRESSYNEQFF
size: .; V: TRBV2; J: TRBJ2-3; D: TRBD2; DNA: TGTGCCAGGGAGAGCGGGAGGGCAGATACGCAGTATTTT; CDR3: CARESGRADTQYF
size: .; V: TRBV11-3; J: TRBJ2-7; D: .; DNA: TGTGCCAGCAGTCCCTTGGGGACTGACTACTACGAGCAGTACTTC; CDR3: CASSPLGTDYYEQYF
size: .; V: TRBV5-1; J: TRBJ1-1; D: .; DNA: TGCGCCAGCAGCTCGCCTTGGGGAGGGAACACTGAAGCTTTCTTT; CDR3: CASSSPWGGNTEAFF
size: once; V: TRBV4-2; J: TRBJ2-1; D: TRBD2; DNA: TGTGCCAGCAGCCAAGACCGGCTAGCGGGAGTTAGTGAGCAGTTCTTC; CDR3: CASSQDRLAGVSEQFF
size: .; V: TRBV7-9; J: TRBJ2-5; D: TRBD2; DNA: TGTGCCAGCAGCTTAGCAGCGGGAGTAATTGGCCAAGAGACCCAGTACTTC; CDR3: CASSLAAGVIGQETQYF
size: .; V: TRBV5-1; J: TRBJ1-2; D: .; DNA: TGCGCCAGCAGCTTGTCAACTCTCTATGGCTACACCTTC; CDR3: CASSLSTLYGYTF